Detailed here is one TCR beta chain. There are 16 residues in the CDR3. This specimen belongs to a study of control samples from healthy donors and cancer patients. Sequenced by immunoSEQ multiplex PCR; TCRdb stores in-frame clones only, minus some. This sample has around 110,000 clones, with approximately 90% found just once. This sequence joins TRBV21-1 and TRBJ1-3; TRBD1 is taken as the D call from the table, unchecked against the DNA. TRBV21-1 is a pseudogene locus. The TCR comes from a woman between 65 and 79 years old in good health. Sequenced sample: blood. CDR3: CASSNLDRNSGNTIYF. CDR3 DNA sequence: TGTGCCAGCAGCAACTTAGACAGAAACTCTGGAAACACCATATATTTT.